The T cell receptor beta chain under discussion was sequenced for a study of blood T cell repertoires in COVID-19. The assay was immunoSEQ multiplex PCR, and TCRdb's table has in-frame clones only and misses some. The profile shows 100,000 to 150,000 clones, approximately 87% of them singletons. The CDR3 spans 14 residues. Trimming at V came to 5 bases and at J to 0 bases, leaving 3 bases not matched to a gene. CDR1 is MNHEY and CDR2 is SMNVEV in the germline V gene (reference sequence). Sequencing was performed on peripheral blood. This sequence was found in a woman in her 50s with acute or convalescent COVID-19. The genes are TRBV27 and TRBJ2-7; 8 bases are shared with TRBD2. In DNA form, the CDR3 reads TGTGCCAGCAGTCCCGGGGGGGTCTCCTACGAGCAGTACTTC. It encodes CASSPGGVSYEQYF.